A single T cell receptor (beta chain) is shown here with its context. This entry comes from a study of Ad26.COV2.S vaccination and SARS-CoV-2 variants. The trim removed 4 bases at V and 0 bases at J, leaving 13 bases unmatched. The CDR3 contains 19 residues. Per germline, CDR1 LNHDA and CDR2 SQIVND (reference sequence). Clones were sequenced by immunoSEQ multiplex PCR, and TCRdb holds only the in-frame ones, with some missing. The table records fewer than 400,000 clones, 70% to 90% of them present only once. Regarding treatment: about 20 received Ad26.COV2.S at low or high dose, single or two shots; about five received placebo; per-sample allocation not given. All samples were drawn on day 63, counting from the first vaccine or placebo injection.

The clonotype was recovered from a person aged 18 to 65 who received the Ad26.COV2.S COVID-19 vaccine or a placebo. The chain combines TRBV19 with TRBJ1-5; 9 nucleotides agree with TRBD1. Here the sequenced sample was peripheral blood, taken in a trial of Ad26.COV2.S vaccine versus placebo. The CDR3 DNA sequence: TGTGCCAGTAGTAAGGGGACAGGGAAGCTACGCGATAGCAATCAGCCCCAGCATTTT. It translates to CASSKGTGKLRDSNQPQHF.